This T cell receptor beta chain is drawn from a study of identical twins. Each cDNA held unique molecular identifiers, and template switching gave it a universal primer site. TCRdb reanalysed the 5' RACE reads using MiXCR and keeps one entry per CDR3 protein. Of roughly 690,000 distinct CDR3 sequences listed, less than 25% are singletons. Trimming removed 8 bases at V and 6 bases at J, with 11 bases between. Germline V gene data show CDR1 as MGHDK and CDR2 as SYGVNS. The CDR3 is 11 residues long. A note on this clonotype: Antigen unknown.

Regarding the study as a whole: Clonotypes of the beta chain that were abundant in cord blood carried fewer insertions (memory repertoires showed none). Models, which agreed with sharing between unrelated individuals, nonetheless underestimated the out-of-frame TCR alpha sharing seen in monozygotic twins.

In addition, the sample was reused for a study of T cells expressing NK-cell markers.

The origin of this receptor is a young woman in good health. Sequenced material: PBMCs. The gene calls are TRBV25-1 and TRBJ2-7; no clear D. The CDR3 region is CASAVMGEQYF. The CDR3 DNA sequence: TGTGCCAGCGCAGTGATGGGCGAGCAGTACTTC.